The 29 T cell receptor beta chains below all came from one sample that was sequenced in a study of T cells in lung cancer brain metastases. This table comes from immunoSEQ multiplex PCR, and its TCRdb copy is limited to in-frame clones, with some not included. The table lists roughly 5,000 clones, 80% to 85% of them singletons. The specimen sequenced was tumor tissue from the primary lung tumor. These receptors were collected from a woman aged 45-59 years with non-small cell lung cancer.

Comment on this clone: The junction differs from germline at one of its ends, possibly a read error. Other DNA sequences within the sample encode an identical CDR3. This chain uses TRBV5-4 with TRBJ2-1, with D hard to call. CDR1 and CDR2 from the germline V gene are SGHNT and YYREEE (reference sequence). CDR3 length equals 16 residues. CDR3 sequence: CASSLEPLLGGDEQFF. The CDR3 bases are TGTGCCAGCAGCTTGGAACCCTTATTGGGCGGCGATGAGCAATTCTTC.

The chain couples TRBV6-1 to TRBJ2-1; 10 nucleotides align to TRBD1. The J segment lost 2 bases and the V segment lost 3 bases, leaving 1 base of the junction unmatched. The CDR3 sequence is 15 residues long. Per germline, CDR1 MNHNS and CDR2 SASEGT. The CDR3 sequence: CASSETGGTYNEQFF. The CDR3 nucleotides are TGTGCCAGCAGTGAGACAGGGGGCACCTACAATGAGCAGTTCTTC.

The V gene is TRBV19, the J gene TRBJ2-2; D gene unclear. CDR1 is LNHDA and CDR2 is SQIVND in the germline V gene (reference sequence). V was clipped by 5 bases and J by 3 bases, with 10 bases between them. The CDR3 spans 14 residues. CDR3 sequence: CASSVVTYTGELFF. In DNA, the CDR3 is TGTGCCAGTAGTGTCGTGACTTACACCGGGGAGCTGTTTTTT.

The V call is TRBV7-8, the J call TRBJ2-5; D assignment may be TRBD1 or TRBD2 (6 bases each). The germline CDR1 and CDR2 sequences are SGHVS and FQNEAQ. This CDR3 comprises 15 residues. Trimming stripped 6 bases from V and 5 bases from J, with 19 bases between. CDR3 in DNA: TGTGCCAGCAGGGCGAGGGGGGCGATTGGGGAGACCCAGTACTTC. Translated: CASRARGAIGETQYF.

CDR3 in DNA: TGTGCCTGGAGTCGACAGGGGGTTGGAAACACCATATATTTT. This codes for CAWSRQGVGNTIYF. This sequence joins TRBV30 and TRBJ1-3; 9 nucleotides match TRBD1. CDR3 length equals 14 residues. The V segment lost 2 bases and the J segment 3 bases; nucleotides outside the gene matches: 2. The V gene's germline CDR1 is GTSNPN and CDR2 SVGIG (reference sequence).

This clone showed up just once. The rearrangement links TRBV7-9 to TRBJ2-1; possible D gene TRBD2, 6 bases. The CDR3 totals 13 residues. CDR1 and CDR2 (germline): SEHNR, FQNEAQ (reference sequence). V gave up 5 bases and J gave up 10 bases, with 15 bases separating them. CDR3 coding DNA: TGTGCCAGCAGCCTCGGGGGTATAGCCGAGCAGTTCTTC. This encodes CASSLGGIAEQFF. Filled out from reference TRBV7-9 and TRBJ2-1, the complete variable domain reads DTGVSQNPRHKITKRGQNVTFRCDPISEHNRLYWYRQTLGQGPEFLTYFQNEAQLEKSRLLSDRFSAERPKGSFSTLEIQRTEQGDSAMYLCASSLGGIAEQFFGPGTRLTVL.

This chain uses TRBV18 with TRBJ2-7; the match to TRBD1 covers 8 bases. Trimming at V came to 4 bases and at J to 3 bases, leaving 8 bases not matched to a gene. The CDR3 length is 15 residues. From germline, CDR1 is KGHSH and CDR2 LQKENI. The CDR3: CASSLGQGSNYEQYF. The CDR3, as DNA: TGTGCCAGCTCACTAGGACAGGGTAGCAACTACGAGCAGTACTTC.

V usage is TRBV5-6 and J usage is TRBJ1-2; TRBD1 might be the D (5 bases). Per the germline V gene, CDR1 is SGHDT and CDR2 is YYEEEE. V lost 4 bases to trimming and J lost 5 bases, with 12 bases between them. The CDR3 runs 13 residues. CDR3 nucleotides: TGTGCCAGCAGCCCACGGGACCTGTATGGCTACACCTTC. Protein sequence: CASSPRDLYGYTF.

Comment on this clone: Other DNA sequences of this sample code for an identical CDR3. V and J are TRBV7-9 and TRBJ2-7; D is undetermined. CDR1 is SEHNR, CDR2 FQNEAQ, per germline (reference sequence). The CDR3 extends over 12 amino acids. Between the trimmed V and J ends, which lost 8 bases and 0 bases, there was a span of 8 bases. CDR3 sequence reads: CASGDGSYEQYF. CDR3 DNA: TGTGCCAGCGGAGACGGCTCCTACGAGCAGTACTTC.

The chain combines TRBV5-4 with TRBJ2-7, with 9 bases matching TRBD1. Looked up from germline, CDR1 is SGHNT and CDR2 is YYREEE (reference sequence). The trim removed 5 bases at V and 1 base at J, leaving 4 bases unmatched. CDR3 length equals 14 residues. This CDR3 reads CASRTGTGSYEQYF. The CDR3 DNA reads as TGTGCCAGCAGGACCGGGACAGGGTCCTACGAGCAGTACTTC.

The DNA for the CDR3 is TGTGCCAGTAGTATGGACAGAACCTACAATGAGCAGTTCTTC. The encoded protein is CASSMDRTYNEQFF. The rearrangement uses TRBV19 and TRBJ2-1; D is perhaps TRBD1 (6 bases). The V gene lost 3 bases and the J gene lost 2 bases, with 8 bases spanning the gap. The germline V gene has CDR1 LNHDA and CDR2 SQIVND (reference sequence). The CDR3 contains 14 residues. The full variable domain, in which reference TRBV19 and TRBJ2-1 provide the parts outside the CDR3, is DGGITQSPKYLFRKEGQNVTLSCEQNLNHDAMYWYRQDPGQGLRLIYYSQIVNDFQKGDIAEGYSVSREKKESFPLTVTSAQKNPTAFYLCASSMDRTYNEQFFGPGTRLTVL.

This chain's CDR3 is CAWRQGGVTEAFF. Here the CDR3 DNA reads TGTGCCTGGAGACAGGGGGGTGTCACTGAAGCTTTCTTT. The chain is built from TRBV30 and TRBJ1-1; 8 positions match TRBD1. This CDR3 is 13 amino acids long. Germline CDR1 is GTSNPN and CDR2 is SVGIG (reference sequence). With 3 bases clipped from V and 4 bases from J, the junction kept 4 bases outside the gene matches.

This clone has only one observation. This sequence joins TRBV29-1 and TRBJ2-3, with D possibly TRBD2 on 6 matching bases. The V and J ends lost 7 bases and 6 bases respectively, with 20 bases between them. The CDR3 has 14 amino acids. CDR1 is SQVTM, CDR2 ANQGSEA, per germline. The CDR3 here is CSANMGRQADTQYF. CDR3 bases: TGCAGCGCGAATATGGGGAGGCAAGCGGATACGCAGTATTTT.

This rearrangement joins TRBV6-6 to TRBJ2-7, with 7 bases identical to TRBD2. The CDR3 loop spans 14 amino acids. Losses at the gene ends were 5 bases for V and 6 bases for J; bases not matched to a gene: 10. Germline assignment: CDR1 MNHNY and CDR2 SVGAGI (reference sequence). CDR3 loop: CASSPETSSGEQYF. CDR3 coding DNA: TGTGCCAGCAGTCCGGAGACTAGCTCTGGCGAGCAGTACTTC.

The chain recombines TRBV2 with TRBJ1-1; 8 bases fit TRBD1. This CDR3 region has 13 residues. V was pared by 10 bases and J by 5 bases, with 9 bases of the junction left unmatched. CDR1 and CDR2 from the germline V gene are SNHLY and FYNNEI. The CDR3 spells CATQRNRGTEAFF. DNA for the CDR3: TGTGCCACCCAACGGAACAGGGGGACTGAAGCTTTCTTT.

The chain uses TRBV10-2 and TRBJ2-1; the match to TRBD2 covers 8 bases. Germline CDR1 and CDR2: WSHSY and SAAADI. The CDR3 is 15 amino acids. V dropped 6 bases and J dropped 9; count of bases not matched to a gene: 13. CDR3 sequence reads: CASSLLAGGEGEQFF. In DNA form, the CDR3 reads TGCGCCAGCAGCCTTCTGGCGGGGGGCGAGGGTGAGCAGTTCTTC.

This clone came up once. J is TRBJ2-7 and V is TRBV4-1; 10 bases agree with TRBD2. V dropped 0 bases and J dropped 5; count of bases not matched to a gene: 16. CDR1 is MGHRA and CDR2 is YSYEKL in the germline V gene. This CDR3 is built from 19 residues. The CDR3 nucleotides are TGCGCCAGCAGCCAAGAAATTGCAGTCATAGCGGGAGGAGTGCACGAGCAGTACTTC. This codes for CASSQEIAVIAGGVHEQYF.

This chain links TRBV7-6 with TRBJ2-1; TRBD2 aligns across 8 bases. The V gene end was trimmed by 1 base and the J gene end by 7 bases; junction bases not matched to a gene: 18. CDR3 size: 19 residues. CDR1 SGHVS and CDR2 FNYEAQ come from the germline V gene. CDR3 region: CASSLGRAGGRLTRNEQFF. Written as DNA, the CDR3 is TGTGCCAGCAGCTTAGGGCGGGCGGGGGGCCGACTAACCCGGAATGAGCAGTTCTTC.

V usage is TRBV18 and J usage is TRBJ2-7; D perhaps matches TRBD2 (7 bases). In germline, CDR1 is KGHSH, CDR2 LQKENI. The ends were cut back, 3 bases at V and 3 bases at J, with 18 bases in the middle. The CDR3 sequence is 16 residues long. The CDR3 nucleotides are TGTGCCAGCTCACCCGGAGGGGGGGCCGTCAACTACGAGCAGTACTTC. Protein sequence: CASSPGGGAVNYEQYF.

The V and J genes are TRBV27 and TRBJ2-6; D is uncertain. V lost 7 bases and J 4 bases, leaving 8 bases between the germline ends. The CDR3 is 13 amino acids. Germline CDR1 and CDR2: MNHEY and SMNVEV (reference sequence). The CDR3 DNA is TGTGCCAGCACCCGAGGAGGGGCCAACGTCCTGACTTTC. Translating gives CASTRGGANVLTF.

The chain is built from TRBV10-3 and TRBJ2-5; TRBD2 is a possible D gene (6 bases). The CDR3 extends over 13 amino acids. Germline CDR1 is ENHRY and CDR2 is SYGVKD. V was pared by 3 bases and J by 5 bases, with 10 bases between. The CDR3 bases are TGTGCCATCAGTGATGCGGGAATCGAGACCCAGTACTTC. Translated: CAISDAGIETQYF.

The gene calls are TRBV5-1 and TRBJ2-3, with 10 bases that match TRBD2. This CDR3 has 17 amino acids. V dropped 0 bases and J dropped 5; count of bases not matched to a gene: 9. The germline V gene encodes CDR1 SGHRS and CDR2 YFSETQ. CDR3 sequence: CASSLGALAGSRDTQYF. CDR3 DNA: TGCGCCAGCAGCTTGGGAGCACTAGCGGGGTCGCGAGATACGCAGTATTTT.

The chain combines TRBV29-1 with TRBJ1-2, with TRBD1 identical over 7 bases. This CDR3 is built from 11 residues. The V gene's germline CDR1 is SQVTM and CDR2 ANQGSEA. With V trimmed by 6 bases and J by 5 bases, 3 bases remained unmatched. The CDR3 sequence: CSVTTGYGYTF. DNA of the CDR3: TGCAGCGTGACGACAGGGTATGGCTACACCTTC.

The chain employs TRBV5-1 and TRBJ2-2; 9 bases are a match to TRBD1. Trimming took 0 bases from V and 6 from J; bases not matched to a gene: 3. Germline V gene sequence: CDR1 SGHRS, CDR2 YFSETQ. The length of the CDR3 is 15 residues. CDR3 sequence (DNA): TGCGCCAGCAGCTTGGAGGGACAGGGTGCCGGGGAGCTGTTTTTT. Its translation is CASSLEGQGAGELFF.

The genes are TRBV7-2 and TRBJ2-1; D unclear. Germline CDR1 SGHTA, CDR2 FQGNSA. Trimming shortened V by 0 bases and J by 9 bases, and 12 bases separated the two germline ends. The CDR3 totals 14 residues. The CDR3 loop is CASSLAGRNGEQFF. The CDR3, as DNA: TGTGCCAGCAGCTTAGCCGGCAGAAATGGTGAGCAGTTCTTC.

The chain links TRBV13 to TRBJ2-1; 8 nucleotides agree with TRBD1. The CDR3 covers 17 residues. CDR1 and CDR2 (germline): PRHDT, FYEKMQ (reference sequence). Trimming took 5 bases from V and 8 from J; bases not matched to a gene: 17. The CDR3 loop is CASSTHTGSDRVHEQFF. As DNA, the CDR3 is TGTGCCAGCAGCACTCATACTGGGTCGGACAGGGTACATGAGCAGTTCTTC.

The chain employs TRBV6-1 and TRBJ1-1, with 8 positions matching TRBD1. This CDR3 contains 15 residues. Germline V gene lookup returns CDR1 MNHNS and CDR2 SASEGT. Trimming took 1 base from V and 4 from J; bases not matched to a gene: 5. CDR3 DNA: TGTGCCAGCAGTGAAGGATCCACAGGGGGCACTGAAGCTTTCTTT. It encodes CASSEGSTGGTEAFF.

This chain connects TRBV14 to TRBJ2-1; TRBD2 aligns across 11 bases. This CDR3 is built from 18 residues. The germline V gene has CDR1 SGHDN and CDR2 FVKESK. V gave up 2 bases and J gave up 12 bases; unmatched junction bases: 18. CDR3 sequence reads: CASSQYSSGGFANQGQFF. CDR3 DNA sequence: TGTGCCAGCAGCCAATATTCTAGCGGGGGGTTCGCAAATCAAGGGCAGTTCTTC.

This clone was found a few times. The rearrangement links TRBV19 to TRBJ2-2; 7 positions agree with TRBD1. V lost 7 bases, J lost 1 base, and 0 bases stayed unmatched. The length of the CDR3 is 13 residues. Germline-derived CDR1 and CDR2 are LNHDA and SQIVND (reference sequence). The CDR3 nucleotides read TGTGCCAGTAACAGGGGGAACACCGGGGAGCTGTTTTTT. Its protein is CASNRGNTGELFF. Complete variable domain (other parts from reference TRBV19 and TRBJ2-2): DGGITQSPKYLFRKEGQNVTLSCEQNLNHDAMYWYRQDPGQGLRLIYYSQIVNDFQKGDIAEGYSVSREKKESFPLTVTSAQKNPTAFYLCASNRGNTGELFFGEGSRLTVL.